A selection of T cell receptor beta chains follows, all from one sample in a study of immune cell composition in non-small cell lung cancer. Assay used: immunoSEQ multiplex PCR; TCRdb lists only in-frame clones, some missing. The sample carries 7,300 or so clones, about 73% recorded once. The sequenced material came from lung tumor tissue. All receptors derive from a human donor with non-small cell lung cancer. Both conserved end residues are trimmed from each CDR3. Fields, in order: CDR3 length, D gene, V gene, CDR3 protein. D genes are given only for firm matches.

10 | - | TRBV13 | ASSFKNTEAF
10 | - | TRBV30 | AWRKGSGEQY
12 | - | TRBV29-1 | SVRDPGSTDTQY
11 | - | TRBV5-6 | ASSFGYQETQY
12 | - | TRBV6-5 | ASSYGGFADTQY
16 | - | TRBV5-5 | ASSLTSNRDTAKNIQY
14 | - | TRBV19 | ASSMFGDQAEEKLF
15 | TRBD1 | TRBV30 | AWSDPGQGASDEKLF
11 | - | TRBV2 | ASRALTAYGYT
13 | TRBD1 | TRBV5-6 | ASSLWRGPGNTIY
12 | TRBD1 | TRBV7-9 | ASSIGTASTEAF
12 | - | TRBV9 | ASSVGGPNQPQH
16 | TRBD1 | TRBV23-1 | ASSQQPRDRLGWNEQF
11 | TRBD2 | TRBV5-6 | ASSWGGVDTQY
13 | - | TRBV11-2 | ASSPAGAGANVLT
12 | - | TRBV11-2 | ASSFSETRNEQF
14 | - | TRBV4-3 | ASSQDYAASTDTQY
11 | - | TRBV5-5 | ASSLGGIYEQY
14 | TRBD2 | TRBV19 | ASSIPSGRLQETQY
12 | TRBD1 | TRBV7-3 | ASSSQGANNEQF